The rows below give T cell receptor beta chains drawn from one sample of a study of blood T cells in healthy people across ages. TCRdb reanalysed the 5' RACE reads using MiXCR and keeps one entry per CDR3 protein. The repertoire holds about 1.4 million distinct CDR3 sequences, with approximately 59% as singletons. The material sequenced was blood. Every receptor here comes from a man between 18 and 35 years old in good health. Both conserved end residues are part of each CDR3. Fields, in order: D gene, V gene, clone size, J gene, CDR3 DNA, CDR3 protein. The D gene is left open where the match is weak. Rows may omit the clone size; those that give it use once, few, many or a size class.

TRBD1	TRBV4-2	-	TRBJ1-6	TGTGCCAGCAGCCAACGAGACAGGGGAAATTCACCCCTCCACTTT	CASSQRDRGNSPLHF
-	TRBV11-2	-	TRBJ2-7	TGTGCCAGCAGCTTAGAAACAGCTGTTTCCTACGAGCAGTACTTC	CASSLETAVSYEQYF
-	TRBV15	few	TRBJ1-2	TGTGCCACCAGTGGGGGAGGGGACGGCTACACCTTC	CATSGGGDGYTF
TRBD1	TRBV29-1	once	TRBJ1-2	TGCAGCGTCGAAACAGGGGACTATGGCTACACCTTC	CSVETGDYGYTF
TRBD1	TRBV4-1	-	TRBJ2-1	TGCGCCAGCAGCCAAGCCAGGGGGACGGGCTACGAGCAGTTCTTC	CASSQARGTGYEQFF
TRBD2	TRBV28	-	TRBJ2-7	TGTGCCAGCAGCCGAGCGGGGATCTCCTACGAGCAGTACTTC	CASSRAGISYEQYF
TRBD2	TRBV4-2	-	TRBJ2-1	TGTGCCAGCAGCCAAGTTGCGACTAGCGGGGGGGGTGAGCAGTTCTTC	CASSQVATSGGGEQFF
-	TRBV29-1	few	TRBJ2-7	TGCAGCGTTGCCGCGCAGGGGGGTCGTCAATTCTCCTACGAGCAGTACTTC	CSVAAQGGRQFSYEQYF
TRBD2	TRBV20-1	-	TRBJ2-3	TGCAGTGCTAACCTAGCGGGGGGGCTACGTACGCAGTATTTT	CSANLAGGLRTQYF
TRBD2	TRBV4-2	few	TRBJ2-5	TGTGCCAGCAGCCAGCTAGCGGGGGTACAAGAGACCCAGTACTTC	CASSQLAGVQETQYF
-	TRBV20-1	-	TRBJ2-5	TGCAGTGCTAGAGGGGACCTTGAAGAGACCCAGTACTTC	CSARGDLEETQYF
-	TRBV30	-	TRBJ2-7	TGTGCCTGGAGCAATGGGGGAGCCTCCTACGAGCAGTACTTC	CAWSNGGASYEQYF
-	TRBV5-1	once	TRBJ1-1	TGCGCCAGCAGCTTGTTGGCGGCGACCTTGAACACTGAAGCTTTCTTT	CASSLLAATLNTEAFF
-	TRBV6-2/TRBV6-3	-	TRBJ2-7	TGTGCCAGCAGCGAGACACAACTCCACCGCGAGCAGTACTTC	CASSETQLHREQYF
-	TRBV14	-	TRBJ2-1	TGTGCCAGCAGCCAGGCCCGGGCGCGCTCCTACAATGAGCAGTTCTTC	CASSQARARSYNEQFF
-	TRBV5-5	-	TRBJ1-1	TGTGCCAGCAGCTTAGGACGGGCCAGAGGGATGAACACTGAAGCTTTCTTT	CASSLGRARGMNTEAFF
-	TRBV6-1	-	TRBJ1-5	TGTGCCAGCAGTGAAGCGATTACAGGTTATCAGCCCCAGCATTTT	CASSEAITGYQPQHF
-	TRBV20-1	-	TRBJ2-1	TGCAGTGCGATTGGGAGCGGAACTTACAATGAGCAGTTCTTC	CSAIGSGTYNEQFF
-	TRBV7-9	-	TRBJ2-3	TGTGCCAGCAGCTCACAGGCTAAGGGGTTTGCGCAGTATTTT	CASSSQAKGFAQYF
TRBD2	TRBV7-2	few	TRBJ2-1	TGTGCCAGCAGCCCGACTAGCGTCGGAGTGAAGTTCTTC	CASSPTSVGVKFF
-	TRBV6-5	-	TRBJ2-5	TGTGCCAGCAGATCACGCGCAGGGGTCACAGAGACCCAGTACTTC	CASRSRAGVTETQYF
TRBD1	TRBV25-1	-	TRBJ2-7	TGTGCCAGCTCAGGGACAGGTATGGATAGCGAGCAGTACTTC	CASSGTGMDSEQYF
-	TRBV2	-	TRBJ2-2	TGTGCCAGCAGTGAGGACAAGGGGATGATCTGGAACACCGGGGAGCTGTTTTTT	CASSEDKGMIWNTGELFF
TRBD2	TRBV20-1	once	TRBJ2-4	TGCAGTGCTTTGGGACTAGCGGGGGGGCCGACCAAAAACATTCAGTACTTC	CSALGLAGGPTKNIQYF
-	TRBV12-3/TRBV12-4	few	TRBJ1-5	TGTGCCAGCAGTTTCTACGTAGCTAGCAATCAGCCCCAGCATTTT	CASSFYVASNQPQHF
-	TRBV5-1	-	TRBJ2-1	TGCGCCAGCAGCTTGGCGGCGTTCCTCTACAATGAGCAGTTCTTC	CASSLAAFLYNEQFF